This T cell receptor beta chain was sequenced in a study of blood T cell repertoires in COVID-19. For the study at large: The United States, Italy and Spain were the sources of the acute and convalescent COVID-19 samples. Sources were T cells, B-cell-depleted T cells, or PBMCs; the material itself was cDNA or gDNA.

The repertoire was sequenced with immunoSEQ multiplex PCR; TCRdb's copy has only in-frame clones and lacks some. The top ten hold 17% of the sample, which has 150,000 to 200,000 clones, roughly 80% seen once. Donors in Cohort 3 who had recovered were those with two negative PCRs, healthcare professional clearance, or resolution of their symptoms. This clone was observed once. Sample: PBMCs or T cells enriched from blood (not recorded which). This sequence was found in a woman in her forties or fifties who had recovered from COVID-19.

CDR3 nucleotides: TGTGCCAGCAGCTTACGGGGAAGCGCGAACACTGAAGCTTTCTTT. Encoded protein: CASSLRGSANTEAFF. The chain uses TRBV7-9 and TRBJ1-1; no reliable D call. This CDR3 comprises 15 residues. Germline lookup yields CDR1 SEHNR and CDR2 FQNEAQ (reference sequence). V lost 2 bases, J lost 1 base, and 11 bases lay in between.